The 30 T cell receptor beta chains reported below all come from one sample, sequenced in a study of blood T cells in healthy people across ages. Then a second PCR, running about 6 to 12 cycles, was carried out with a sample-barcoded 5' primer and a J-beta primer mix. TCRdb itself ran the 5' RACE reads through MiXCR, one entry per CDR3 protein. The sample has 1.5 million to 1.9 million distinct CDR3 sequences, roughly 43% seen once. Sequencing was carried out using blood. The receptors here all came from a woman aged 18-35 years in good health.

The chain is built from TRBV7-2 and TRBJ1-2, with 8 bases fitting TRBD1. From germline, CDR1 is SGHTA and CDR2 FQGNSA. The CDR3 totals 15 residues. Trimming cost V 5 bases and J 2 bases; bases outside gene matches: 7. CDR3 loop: CASSRPDRVNYGYTF. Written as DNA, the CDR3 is TGTGCCAGCAGCCGCCCGGACAGGGTAAACTATGGCTACACCTTC.

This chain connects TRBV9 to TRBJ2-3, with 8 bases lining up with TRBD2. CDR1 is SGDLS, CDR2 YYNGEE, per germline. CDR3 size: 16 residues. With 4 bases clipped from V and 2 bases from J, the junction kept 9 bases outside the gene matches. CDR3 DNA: TGTGCCAGCAGCTCCCGGGGTAGCGGGGCCACAGATACGCAGTATTTT. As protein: CASSSRGSGATDTQYF. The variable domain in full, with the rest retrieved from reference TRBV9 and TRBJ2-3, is DSGVTQTPKHLITATGQRVTLRCSPRSGDLSVYWYQQSLDQGLQFLIQYYNGEERAKGNILERFSAQQFPDLHSELNLSSLELGDSALYFCASSSRGSGATDTQYFGPGTRLTVL.

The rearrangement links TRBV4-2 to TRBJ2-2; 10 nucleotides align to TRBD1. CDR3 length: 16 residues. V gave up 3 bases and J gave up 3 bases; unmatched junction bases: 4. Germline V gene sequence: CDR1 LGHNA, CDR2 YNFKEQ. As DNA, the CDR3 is TGTGCCAGCAGCCAGCGACAGGGGGCGCACACCGGGGAGCTGTTTTTT. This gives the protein CASSQRQGAHTGELFF.

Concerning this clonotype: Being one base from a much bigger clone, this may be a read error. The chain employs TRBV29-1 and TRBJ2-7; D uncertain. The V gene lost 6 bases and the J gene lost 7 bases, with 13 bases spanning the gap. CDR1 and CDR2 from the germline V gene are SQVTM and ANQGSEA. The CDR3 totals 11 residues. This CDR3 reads CSVGPKDEQYF. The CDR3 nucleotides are TGCAGCGTGGGTCCGAAGGATGAGCAGTACTTC.

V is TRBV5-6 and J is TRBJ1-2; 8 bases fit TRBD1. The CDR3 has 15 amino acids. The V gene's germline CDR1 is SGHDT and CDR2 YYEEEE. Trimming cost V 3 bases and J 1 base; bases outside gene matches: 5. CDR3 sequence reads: CASSSDRALNYGYTF. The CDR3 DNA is TGTGCCAGCAGCTCGGACAGGGCACTTAACTATGGCTACACCTTC. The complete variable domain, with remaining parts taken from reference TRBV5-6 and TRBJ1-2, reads DAGVTQSPTHLIKTRGQQVTLRCSPKSGHDTVSWYQQALGQGPQFIFQYYEEEERQRGNFPDRFSGHQFPNYSSELNVNALLLGDSALYLCASSSDRALNYGYTFGSGTRLTVV.

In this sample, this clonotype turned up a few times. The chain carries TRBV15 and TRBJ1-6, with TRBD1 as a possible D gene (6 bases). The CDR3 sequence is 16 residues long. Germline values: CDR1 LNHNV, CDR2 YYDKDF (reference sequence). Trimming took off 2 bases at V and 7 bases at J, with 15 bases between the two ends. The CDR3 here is CATSRNRAAGNSPLHF. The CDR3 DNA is TGTGCCACCAGCAGAAACAGGGCGGCGGGAAATTCACCCCTCCACTTT.

The CDR3: CASSFTGTSGMHEQFF. In DNA form, the CDR3 reads TGTGCCAGCAGTTTCACCGGGACTAGCGGTATGCATGAGCAGTTCTTC. The chain combines TRBV6-2 or TRBV6-3 with TRBJ2-1; 11 bases map to TRBD2. Trimming cost V 4 bases and J 8 bases; bases outside gene matches: 10. The germline gives CDR1 MNHEY, CDR2 SVGEGT. CDR3 length equals 16 residues.

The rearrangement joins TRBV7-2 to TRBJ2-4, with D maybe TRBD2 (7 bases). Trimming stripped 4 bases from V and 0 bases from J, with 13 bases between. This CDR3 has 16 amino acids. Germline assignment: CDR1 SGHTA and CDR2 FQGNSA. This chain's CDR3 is CASSSMGGLAKNIQYF. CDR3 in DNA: TGTGCCAGCAGCTCCATGGGGGGGCTAGCCAAAAACATTCAGTACTTC.

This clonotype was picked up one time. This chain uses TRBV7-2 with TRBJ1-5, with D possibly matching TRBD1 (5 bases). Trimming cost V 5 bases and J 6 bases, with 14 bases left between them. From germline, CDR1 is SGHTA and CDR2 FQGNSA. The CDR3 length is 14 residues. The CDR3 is CASSLGPGRQPQHF. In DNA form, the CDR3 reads TGTGCCAGCAGCCTGGGACCCGGACGTCAGCCCCAGCATTTT.

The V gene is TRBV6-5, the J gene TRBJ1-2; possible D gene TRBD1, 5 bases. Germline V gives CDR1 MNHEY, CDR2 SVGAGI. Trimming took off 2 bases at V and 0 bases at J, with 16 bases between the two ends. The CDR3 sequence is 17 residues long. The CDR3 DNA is TGTGCCAGCAGTTACCTCTTAGGGGTGAAAACTAACTATGGCTACACCTTC. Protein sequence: CASSYLLGVKTNYGYTF.

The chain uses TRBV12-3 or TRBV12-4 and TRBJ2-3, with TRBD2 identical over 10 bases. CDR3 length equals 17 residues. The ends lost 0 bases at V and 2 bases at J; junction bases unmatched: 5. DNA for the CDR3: TGTGCCAGCAGTTTAGCGCTCCTAGCGGGGGCCACAGATACGCAGTATTTT. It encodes CASSLALLAGATDTQYF.

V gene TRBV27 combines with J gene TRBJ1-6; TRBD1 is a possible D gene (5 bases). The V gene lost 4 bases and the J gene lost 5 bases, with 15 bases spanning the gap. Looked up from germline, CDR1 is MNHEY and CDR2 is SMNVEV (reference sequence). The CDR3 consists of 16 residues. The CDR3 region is CASSSAYWGDNSPLHF. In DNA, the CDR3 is TGTGCCAGCAGTTCCGCTTATTGGGGGGATAATTCACCCCTCCACTTT.

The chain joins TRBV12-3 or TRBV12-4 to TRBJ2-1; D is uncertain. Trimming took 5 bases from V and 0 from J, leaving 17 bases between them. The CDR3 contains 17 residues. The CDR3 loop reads CASSPPRWGSSYNEQFF. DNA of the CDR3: TGTGCCAGCAGTCCTCCAAGGTGGGGTAGCTCCTACAATGAGCAGTTCTTC.

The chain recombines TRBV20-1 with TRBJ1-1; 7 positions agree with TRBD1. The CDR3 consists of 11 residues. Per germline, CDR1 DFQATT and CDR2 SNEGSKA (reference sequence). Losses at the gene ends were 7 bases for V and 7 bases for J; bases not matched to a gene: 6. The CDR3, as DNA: TGCAGTGTGGACAGGCCCCTTGAAGCTTTCTTT. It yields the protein CSVDRPLEAFF.

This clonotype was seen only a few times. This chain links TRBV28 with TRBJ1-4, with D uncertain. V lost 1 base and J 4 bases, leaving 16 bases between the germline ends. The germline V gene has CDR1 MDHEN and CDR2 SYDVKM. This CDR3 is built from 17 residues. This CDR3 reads CASSLSRYGPGNEKLFF. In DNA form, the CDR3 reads TGTGCCAGCAGTTTATCCCGCTATGGGCCTGGTAATGAAAAACTGTTTTTT.

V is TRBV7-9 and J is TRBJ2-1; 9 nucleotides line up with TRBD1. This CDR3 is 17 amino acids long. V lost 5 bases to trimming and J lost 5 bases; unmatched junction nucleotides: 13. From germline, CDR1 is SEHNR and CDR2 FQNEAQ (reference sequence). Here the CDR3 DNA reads TGTGCCAGCAGCCCTAGGCCGGGACAGGGCGCACACAATGAGCAGTTCTTC. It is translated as CASSPRPGQGAHNEQFF.

The CDR3 here is CASSEHSGGVLDTQYF. The DNA of the CDR3 is TGTGCCAGCAGTGAACACAGTGGCGGGGTTCTCGACACCCAGTACTTC. The rearrangement joins TRBV2 to TRBJ2-5; weak D call: TRBD2 (6 bases). V lost 2 bases and J lost 8, with 21 bases in between. The CDR3 covers 16 residues. Germline V gene data show CDR1 as SNHLY and CDR2 as FYNNEI.

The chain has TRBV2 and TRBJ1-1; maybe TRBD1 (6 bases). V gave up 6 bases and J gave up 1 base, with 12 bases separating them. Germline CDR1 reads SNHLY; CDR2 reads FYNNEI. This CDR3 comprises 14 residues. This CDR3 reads CASRRTESNTEAFF. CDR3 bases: TGTGCCAGCAGACGGACAGAATCGAACACTGAAGCTTTCTTT.

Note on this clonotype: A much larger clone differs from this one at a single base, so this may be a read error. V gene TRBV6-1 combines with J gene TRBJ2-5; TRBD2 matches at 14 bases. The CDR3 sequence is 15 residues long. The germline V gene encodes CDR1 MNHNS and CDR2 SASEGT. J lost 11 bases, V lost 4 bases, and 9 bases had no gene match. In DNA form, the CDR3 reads TGTGCCAGCAGTGGGACTAGCGGGGGGTACAATGGGCAGTACTTC. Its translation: CASSGTSGGYNGQYF.

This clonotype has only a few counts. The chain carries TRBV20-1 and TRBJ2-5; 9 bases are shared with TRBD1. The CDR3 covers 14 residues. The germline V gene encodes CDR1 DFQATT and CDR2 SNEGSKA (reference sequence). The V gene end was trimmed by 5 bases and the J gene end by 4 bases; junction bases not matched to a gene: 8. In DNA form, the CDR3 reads TGCAGTGCTGACCCGGGACAGGGCCGAGAGACCCAGTACTTC. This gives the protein CSADPGQGRETQYF.

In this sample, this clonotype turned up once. CDR3: CASVSLTGGAGYGYTF. As DNA, the CDR3 is TGTGCCAGCGTATCTTTGACAGGGGGCGCGGGCTATGGCTACACCTTC. J is TRBJ1-2 and V is TRBV27; 10 bases are a match to TRBD1. The CDR3 runs 16 residues. The ends lost 8 bases at V and 4 bases at J; junction bases unmatched: 13. Germline-derived CDR1 and CDR2 are MNHEY and SMNVEV (reference sequence).

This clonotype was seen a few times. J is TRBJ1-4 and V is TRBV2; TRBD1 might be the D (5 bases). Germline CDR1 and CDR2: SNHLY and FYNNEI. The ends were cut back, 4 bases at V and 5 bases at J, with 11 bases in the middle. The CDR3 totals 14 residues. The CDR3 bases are TGTGCCAGCAGTGTGGGGCCAGGGAATGAAAAACTGTTTTTT. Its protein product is CASSVGPGNEKLFF.

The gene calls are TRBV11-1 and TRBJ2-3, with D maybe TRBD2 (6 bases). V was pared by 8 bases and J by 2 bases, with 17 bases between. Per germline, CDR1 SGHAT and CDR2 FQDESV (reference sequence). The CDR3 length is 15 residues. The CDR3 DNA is TGTGCCAGCTCACCCATGGGGGGTTTCACAGATACGCAGTATTTT. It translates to CASSPMGGFTDTQYF.

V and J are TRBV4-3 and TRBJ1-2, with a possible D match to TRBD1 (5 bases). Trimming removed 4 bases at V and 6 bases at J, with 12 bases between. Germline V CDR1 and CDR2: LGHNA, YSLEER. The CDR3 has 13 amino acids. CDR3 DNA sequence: TGCGCCAGCAGCCTGGTCCAGGGTAATGGCTACACCTTC. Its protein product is CASSLVQGNGYTF.

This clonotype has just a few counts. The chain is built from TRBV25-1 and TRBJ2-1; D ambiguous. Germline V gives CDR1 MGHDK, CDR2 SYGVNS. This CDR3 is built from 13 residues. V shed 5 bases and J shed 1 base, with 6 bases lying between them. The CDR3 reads CASSIVSYNEQFF. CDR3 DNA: TGTGCCAGCAGTATTGTATCCTACAATGAGCAGTTCTTC.

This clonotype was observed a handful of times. Here the CDR3 reads CASSFQRTSTDTQYF. As DNA, the CDR3 is TGTGCCAGCAGTTTTCAGCGGACTAGCACAGATACGCAGTATTTT. The J gene is TRBJ2-3, the V gene TRBV12-3 or TRBV12-4, with a possible D match to TRBD2 (5 bases). Trimming removed 3 bases from V and 0 bases from J, with 10 bases in between. This CDR3 is built from 15 residues.

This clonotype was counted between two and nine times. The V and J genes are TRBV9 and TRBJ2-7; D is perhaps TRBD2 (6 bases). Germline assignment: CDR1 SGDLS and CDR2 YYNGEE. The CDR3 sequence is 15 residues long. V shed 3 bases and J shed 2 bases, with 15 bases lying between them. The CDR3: CASSAADRETYEQYF. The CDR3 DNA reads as TGTGCCAGCAGCGCAGCGGACCGGGAGACCTACGAGCAGTACTTC.

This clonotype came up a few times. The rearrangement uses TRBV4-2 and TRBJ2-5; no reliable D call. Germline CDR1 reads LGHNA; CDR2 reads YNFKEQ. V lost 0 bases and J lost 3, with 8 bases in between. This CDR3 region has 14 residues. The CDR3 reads CASSQEGRKETQYF. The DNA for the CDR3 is TGTGCCAGCAGCCAAGAAGGGCGGAAAGAGACCCAGTACTTC.

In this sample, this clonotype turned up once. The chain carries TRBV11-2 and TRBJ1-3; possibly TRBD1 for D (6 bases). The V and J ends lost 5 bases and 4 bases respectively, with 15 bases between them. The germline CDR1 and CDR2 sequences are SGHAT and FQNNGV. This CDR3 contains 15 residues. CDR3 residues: CASSRSGALGNTIYF. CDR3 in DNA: TGTGCCAGCAGCCGCTCGGGGGCGTTGGGAAACACCATATATTTT.

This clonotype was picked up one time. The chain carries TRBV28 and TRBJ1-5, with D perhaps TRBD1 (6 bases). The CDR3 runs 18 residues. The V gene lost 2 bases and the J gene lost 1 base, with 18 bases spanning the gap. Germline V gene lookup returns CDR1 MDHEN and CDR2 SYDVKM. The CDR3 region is CASSLPDVGARSNQPQHF. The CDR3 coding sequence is TGTGCCAGCAGTTTACCTGATGTGGGGGCCAGAAGCAATCAGCCCCAGCATTTT.